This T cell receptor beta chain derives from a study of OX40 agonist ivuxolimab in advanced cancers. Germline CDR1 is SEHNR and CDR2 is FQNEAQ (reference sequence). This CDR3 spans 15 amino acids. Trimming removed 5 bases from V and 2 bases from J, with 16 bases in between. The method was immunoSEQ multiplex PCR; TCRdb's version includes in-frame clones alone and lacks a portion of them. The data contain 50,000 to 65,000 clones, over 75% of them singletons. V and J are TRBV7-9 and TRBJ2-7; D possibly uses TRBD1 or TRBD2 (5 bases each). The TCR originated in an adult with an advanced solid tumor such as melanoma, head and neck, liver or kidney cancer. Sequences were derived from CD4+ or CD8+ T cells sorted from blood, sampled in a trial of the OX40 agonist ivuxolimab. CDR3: CASSPPVGPTYEQYF. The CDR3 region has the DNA TGTGCCAGCAGCCCTCCCGTGGGACCAACCTACGAGCAGTACTTC. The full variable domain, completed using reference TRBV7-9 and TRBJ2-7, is DTGVSQNPRHKITKRGQNVTFRCDPISEHNRLYWYRQTLGQGPEFLTYFQNEAQLEKSRLLSDRFSAERPKGSFSTLEIQRTEQGDSAMYLCASSPPVGPTYEQYFGPGTRLTVT.